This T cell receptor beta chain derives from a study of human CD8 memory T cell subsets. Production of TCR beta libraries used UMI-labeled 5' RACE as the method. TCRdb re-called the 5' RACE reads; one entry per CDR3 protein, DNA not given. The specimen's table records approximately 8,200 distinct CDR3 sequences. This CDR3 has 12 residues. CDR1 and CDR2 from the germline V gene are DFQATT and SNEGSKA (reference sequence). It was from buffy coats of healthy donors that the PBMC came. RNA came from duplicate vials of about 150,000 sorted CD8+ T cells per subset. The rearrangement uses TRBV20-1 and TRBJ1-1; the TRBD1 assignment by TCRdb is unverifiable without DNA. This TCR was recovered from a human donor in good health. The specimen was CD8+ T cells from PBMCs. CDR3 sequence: CSARGQGPEAFF.